This T cell receptor beta chain was recovered during a study of blood T cell repertoires in COVID-19. Background on the study: COVID-19 samples collected from the United States, Italy and Spain covered acute and convalescent phases.

Under the authors' procedure: Cell counts per sample came from amplifying reference gene primers. Clones were sequenced by immunoSEQ multiplex PCR, and TCRdb holds only the in-frame ones, with some missing. D and trimming come from the DNA, and the V and J calls and clone size come from that table. This table holds about 91,000 clones, approximately 77% found once. Trimming stripped 0 bases from V and 4 bases from J, with 16 bases between. The CDR3 is made up of 17 amino acids. Germline lookup yields CDR1 MGHRA and CDR2 YSYEKL. The rearrangement uses TRBV4-1 and TRBJ2-1, with D uncertain. Sequenced material: peripheral blood. The clonotype comes from an elderly woman with acute or convalescent COVID-19. In DNA form, the CDR3 reads TGCGCCAGCAGCCAAGAAAATAGACTGCACCGTTACAATGAGCAGTTCTTC. This translates into CASSQENRLHRYNEQFF.